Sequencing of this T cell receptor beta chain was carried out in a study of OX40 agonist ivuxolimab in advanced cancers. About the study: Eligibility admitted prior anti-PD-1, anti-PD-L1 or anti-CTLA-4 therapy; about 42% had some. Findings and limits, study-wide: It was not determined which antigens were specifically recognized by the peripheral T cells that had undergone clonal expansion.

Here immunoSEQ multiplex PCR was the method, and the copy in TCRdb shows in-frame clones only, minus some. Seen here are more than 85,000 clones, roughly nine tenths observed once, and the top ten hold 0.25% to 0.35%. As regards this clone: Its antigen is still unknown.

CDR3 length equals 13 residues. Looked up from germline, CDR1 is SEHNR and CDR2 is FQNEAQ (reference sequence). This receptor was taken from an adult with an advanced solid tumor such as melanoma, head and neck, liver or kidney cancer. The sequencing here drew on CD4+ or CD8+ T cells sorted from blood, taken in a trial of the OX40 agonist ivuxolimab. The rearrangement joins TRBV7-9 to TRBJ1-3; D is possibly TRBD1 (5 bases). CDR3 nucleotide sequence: TGTGCTTCAGGGATCTACTCTGGAAACACCATATATTTT. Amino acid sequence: CASGIYSGNTIYF.